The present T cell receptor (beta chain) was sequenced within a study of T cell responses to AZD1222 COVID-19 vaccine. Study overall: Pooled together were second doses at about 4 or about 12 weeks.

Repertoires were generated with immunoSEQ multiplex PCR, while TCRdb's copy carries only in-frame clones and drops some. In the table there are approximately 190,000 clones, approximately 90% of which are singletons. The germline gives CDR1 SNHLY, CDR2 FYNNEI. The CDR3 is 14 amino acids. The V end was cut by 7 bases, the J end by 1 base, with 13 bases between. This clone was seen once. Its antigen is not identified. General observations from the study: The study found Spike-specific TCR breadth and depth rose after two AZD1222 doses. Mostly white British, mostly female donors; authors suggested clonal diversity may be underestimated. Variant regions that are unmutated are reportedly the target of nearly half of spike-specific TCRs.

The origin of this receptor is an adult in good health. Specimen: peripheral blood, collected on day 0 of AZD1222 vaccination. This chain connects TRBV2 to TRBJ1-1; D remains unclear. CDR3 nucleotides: TGTGCCAGCATCTCGGGATTGGCGAACACTGAAGCTTTCTTT. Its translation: CASISGLANTEAFF.